Shown below are 29 T cell receptor beta chains from a single sample sequenced in a study of blood T cells in healthy people across ages. Sample-barcoded 5' priming and a J-beta primer mix drove a second PCR of about 6 to 12 cycles. MiXCR, run by TCRdb on the 5' RACE reads, gives a single entry per CDR3 protein. The sample has about 1,500,000 distinct CDR3 sequences, over 25% seen once. The specimen was blood. The receptor source for this set is a young woman in good health.

The chain has TRBV7-2 and TRBJ2-7; D is perhaps TRBD1 or TRBD2 (6 bases each). The germline CDR1 and CDR2 sequences are SGHTA and FQGNSA. The V gene lost 8 bases and the J gene lost 4 bases, with 18 bases spanning the gap. The CDR3 runs 14 residues. CDR3 amino acids: CASLGQGRRYEQYF. As DNA, the CDR3 is TGTGCCAGCTTAGGGCAGGGGAGGAGGTACGAGCAGTACTTC. Full variable domain (missing parts from reference TRBV7-2 and TRBJ2-7): GAGVSQSPSNKVTEKGKDVELRCDPISGHTALYWYRQSLGQGLEFLIYFQGNSAPDKSGLPSDRFSAERTGGSVSTLTIQRTQQEDSAVYLCASLGQGRRYEQYFGPGTRLTVT.

This clonotype came up many times. This chain uses TRBV27 with TRBJ1-6; D perhaps matches TRBD1 (5 bases). This CDR3 has 17 amino acids. Per the germline V gene, CDR1 is MNHEY and CDR2 is SMNVEV (reference sequence). Trimming removed 3 bases from V and 0 bases from J, with 12 bases in between. In nucleotides, the CDR3 is TGTGCCAGCAGTTTGTACGGGACCAGCTCCTATAATTCACCCCTCCACTTT. It is translated as CASSLYGTSSYNSPLHF.

This clonotype appeared a few times. The chain combines TRBV6-5 with TRBJ2-5; 8 bases are a match to TRBD2. Looked up from germline, CDR1 is MNHEY and CDR2 is SVGAGI. The CDR3 has 18 residues. The junction had 12 bases not matched to a gene; V was cut back by 0 bases and J by 3 bases. The chain's CDR3 is CASSYSNFGGAGKETQYF. The DNA for the CDR3 is TGTGCCAGCAGTTACTCGAATTTCGGGGGGGCCGGTAAAGAGACCCAGTACTTC.

This clonotype showed up just a few times. The chain employs TRBV10-3 and TRBJ2-1; TRBD2 aligns across 10 bases. This CDR3 contains 16 residues. Germline V lookup: CDR1 ENHRY, CDR2 SYGVKD. J was trimmed by 1 base and V by 2 bases; bases with no gene match: 2. CDR3 bases: TGTGCCATCAGTGAGGTAGCGGGAGGTTCCTACAATGAGCAGTTCTTC. It is translated as CAISEVAGGSYNEQFF.

In its sample, this clonotype was seen a few times. The chain combines TRBV12-3 or TRBV12-4 with TRBJ1-4; D might be TRBD1 (5 bases). V was shortened by 7 bases and J by 5 bases, with 20 bases between the two germline ends. The CDR3 spans 16 residues. The CDR3 sequence is CASTKHTGTGNEKLFF. Written as DNA, the CDR3 is TGTGCCAGCACCAAGCACACCGGGACCGGGAATGAAAAACTGTTTTTT.

This clonotype was seen only a few times. V usage is TRBV20-1 and J usage is TRBJ2-7, with TRBD2 identical over 7 bases. This CDR3 has 15 amino acids. J gave up 0 bases and V 3 bases, and 8 bases lay outside the gene matches. The V gene's germline CDR1 is DFQATT and CDR2 SNEGSKA (reference sequence). The CDR3 here is CSARPLAGLSYEQYF. The CDR3 coding sequence is TGCAGTGCTAGGCCCTTAGCGGGTCTCTCCTACGAGCAGTACTTC.

This clonotype was seen a few times. J is TRBJ1-2 and V is TRBV9; a weak D match, TRBD1 (5 bases). Germline CDR1 is SGDLS and CDR2 is YYNGEE. This CDR3 is built from 14 residues. Trimming took off 0 bases at V and 4 bases at J, with 10 bases between the two ends. The CDR3 sequence is CASSVDEGTYGYTF. CDR3 DNA sequence: TGTGCCAGCAGCGTAGATGAGGGGACCTATGGCTACACCTTC. The whole variable domain, remainder taken from reference TRBV9 and TRBJ1-2, is DSGVTQTPKHLITATGQRVTLRCSPRSGDLSVYWYQQSLDQGLQFLIQYYNGEERAKGNILERFSAQQFPDLHSELNLSSLELGDSALYFCASSVDEGTYGYTFGSGTRLTVV.

For this clonotype: A much larger clone lies one base from this, so it may be a read error. The gene calls are TRBV29-1 and TRBJ2-1; TRBD1 or TRBD2 may be the D gene (5 bases each). The CDR3 has 14 amino acids. The germline gives CDR1 SQVTM, CDR2 ANQGSEA. For the CDR3, the DNA is TGCAGCTCCGGGGCAGTGCTATCCTTCAATGAGCAGTTCTTC. It specifies CSSGAVLSFNEQFF.

This chain links TRBV4-3 with TRBJ2-7; D unresolved. There are 14 residues in the CDR3. V gave up 8 bases and J gave up 3 bases, with 17 bases separating them. Germline CDR1 and CDR2: LGHNA and YSLEER. The CDR3 DNA is TGCGCCAGCTCGACGACCCATGGGGTCTACGAGCAGTACTTC. Protein sequence: CASSTTHGVYEQYF.

This clonotype has more than one count but fewer than ten. The V gene is TRBV25-1, the J gene TRBJ2-1, with D possibly being TRBD2 (6 bases). In germline, CDR1 is MGHDK, CDR2 SYGVNS. V was shortened by 5 bases and J by 6 bases, with 14 bases between the two germline ends. The CDR3 is made up of 14 amino acids. CDR3 sequence (DNA): TGTGCCAGCAGTCGGGACTTTCTTCCCAATGAGCAGTTCTTC. It codes for CASSRDFLPNEQFF.

The table lists this clonotype with many counts. The J gene is TRBJ2-1, the V gene TRBV12-3 or TRBV12-4; 8 bases agree with TRBD2. With V trimmed by 1 base and J by 0 bases, 2 bases remained unmatched. The CDR3 has 16 amino acids. The CDR3 DNA follows: TGTGCCAGCAGTTTAGAGCGGGGGAGCTCCTACAATGAGCAGTTCTTC. Translating it yields CASSLERGSSYNEQFF.

Many counts were recorded for this clonotype. The chain links TRBV7-6 to TRBJ2-7; D is possibly TRBD2 (6 bases). Germline values: CDR1 SGHVS, CDR2 FNYEAQ. The CDR3 spans 14 residues. The V and J ends lost 2 bases and 0 bases respectively, with 8 bases between them. The CDR3 protein is CASSLRAGSYEQYF. CDR3 in DNA: TGTGCCAGCAGCTTAAGAGCGGGCTCCTACGAGCAGTACTTC. Supplemented by reference TRBV7-6 and TRBJ2-7, the full variable domain reads GAGVSQSPRYKVTKRGQDVALRCDPISGHVSLYWYRQALGQGPEFLTYFNYEAQQDKSGLPNDRFSAERPEGSISTLTIQRTEQRDSAMYRCASSLRAGSYEQYFGPGTRLTVT.

V gene TRBV15 combines with J gene TRBJ2-1, with 7 bases identical to TRBD2. The CDR3 is made up of 15 amino acids. The V gene end was trimmed by 0 bases and the J gene end by 7 bases; junction bases not matched to a gene: 6. CDR1 and CDR2 (germline): LNHNV, YYDKDF (reference sequence). The CDR3 DNA is TGTGCCACCAGCAGAGATGCTGGGGGGGGTAATGAGCAGTTCTTC. Translated, it gives CATSRDAGGGNEQFF.

This chain connects TRBV12-3 or TRBV12-4 to TRBJ1-1; no definite D call. With 3 bases removed from V and 1 base from J, the gap between germline ends came to 12 bases. CDR3 length equals 15 residues. In DNA, the CDR3 is TGTGCCAGCAGTTTTTCCCCGGCCGGGAACACTGAAGCTTTCTTT. It encodes CASSFSPAGNTEAFF.

The sample holds a few counts of this clonotype. The genes are TRBV18 and TRBJ2-7; the D is unclear. The germline CDR1 and CDR2 sequences are KGHSH and LQKENI. The CDR3 is 13 residues long. V was pared by 3 bases and J by 2 bases, with 8 bases between. The CDR3, as DNA: TGTGCCAGCTCACCGGTCAGCACCTACGAGCAGTACTTC. It translates to CASSPVSTYEQYF.

To note about this clonotype: A read error may account for a junction end that differs from germline. The V and J genes are TRBV2 and TRBJ1-4, with D perhaps TRBD1 (6 bases). The CDR3 covers 15 residues. Germline assignment: CDR1 SNHLY and CDR2 FYNNEI. The CDR3 reads CASTLWGGAVEKRFF. The CDR3 DNA sequence: TGTGCCAGCACCCTATGGGGGGGCGCCGTTGAAAAACGGTTTTTT.

The V call is TRBV12-3 or TRBV12-4, the J call TRBJ1-2; 7 bases fit TRBD1. This CDR3 is 16 amino acids long. After removal of 3 bases from V and 6 bases from J, the junction contained 13 bases not matched to a gene. This CDR3 is CASSLHKGAGLDGYTF. The CDR3 DNA reads TGTGCCAGCAGTTTGCACAAGGGGGCAGGTCTCGATGGCTACACCTTC.

The V gene is TRBV5-1, the J gene TRBJ2-5, with D perhaps being TRBD1 or TRBD2 (5 bases each). Between the trimmed V and J ends, which lost 5 bases and 1 base, there was a span of 12 bases. CDR1 is SGHRS, CDR2 YFSETQ, per germline. CDR3 length: 14 amino acids. CDR3 DNA: TGCGCCAGCAGTCAACCGGGGACCCAAGAGACCCAGTACTTC. Its protein is CASSQPGTQETQYF.

The V call is TRBV2, the J call TRBJ2-5; 9 bases line up with TRBD2. J was trimmed by 4 bases and V by 8 bases; bases with no gene match: 5. Per germline, CDR1 SNHLY and CDR2 FYNNEI. This CDR3 comprises 13 residues. This CDR3 is CASWVLAGETQYF. The CDR3 bases are TGTGCCAGCTGGGTACTAGCGGGAGAGACCCAGTACTTC.

The chain is built from TRBV7-2 and TRBJ2-5; D call uncertain. The CDR3 extends over 13 amino acids. The V and J ends lost 5 bases and 3 bases respectively, with 10 bases between them. The germline CDR1 and CDR2 sequences are SGHTA and FQGNSA. The CDR3 DNA sequence: TGTGCCAGCAGCCCCTGGTCGGAAGAGACCCAGTACTTC. Amino acid sequence: CASSPWSEETQYF.

This clonotype was recorded only once. The V and J genes are TRBV20-1 and TRBJ1-4, with a possible D match to TRBD1 (6 bases). This CDR3 has 15 residues. CDR1 is DFQATT, CDR2 SNEGSKA, per germline (reference sequence). V lost 5 bases and J lost 8, with 21 bases in between. The CDR3 DNA sequence: TGCAGTGCTGGTCCTGGGGCACAGGGTAGCGAAAAACTGTTTTTT. It yields the protein CSAGPGAQGSEKLFF.

This clonotype was counted many times. The chain is built from TRBV28 and TRBJ2-7; 9 bases match TRBD1. The germline CDR1 and CDR2 sequences are MDHEN and SYDVKM. J was trimmed by 7 bases and V by 3 bases; bases with no gene match: 7. The CDR3 sequence is 14 residues long. For the CDR3, the DNA is TGTGCCAGCAGTTTGGGGACAGGGACTGGAGAGCAGTACTTC. Protein product: CASSLGTGTGEQYF. Using reference TRBV28 and TRBJ2-7 for the parts outside the CDR3, the full variable domain is DVKVTQSSRYLVKRTGEKVFLECVQDMDHENMFWYRQDPGLGLRLIYFSYDVKMKEKGDIPEGYSVSREKKERFSLILESASTNQTSMYLCASSLGTGTGEQYFGPGTRLTVT.

This clonotype occurred a few times. The chain combines TRBV2 with TRBJ2-7; 11 nucleotides agree with TRBD2. The J call is uncertain, as TRBJ2-5 better fits the DNA end. The CDR3 is 13 amino acids. Looked up from germline, CDR1 is SNHLY and CDR2 is FYNNEI. CDR3 coding DNA: TGTGCCAGCTTAGCGGGGGGGTCGGAGACCCAGTACTTC. Translation gives CASLAGGSETQYF.

This clonotype occurred many times. The chain has TRBV7-2 and TRBJ2-1; perhaps TRBD1 as D (5 bases). Germline V lookup: CDR1 SGHTA, CDR2 FQGNSA. The CDR3 extends over 13 amino acids. The V gene lost 3 bases and the J gene lost 9 bases, with 12 bases spanning the gap. The CDR3 coding sequence is TGTGCCAGCAGCTTCGTCAGGGTGGCTGAGCAGTTCTTC. Its protein product is CASSFVRVAEQFF.

The chain is built from TRBV7-2 and TRBJ1-2; no firm D call. The CDR3 is made up of 15 amino acids. Germline V gives CDR1 SGHTA, CDR2 FQGNSA. V was shortened by 3 bases and J by 3 bases, with 14 bases between the two germline ends. The CDR3 here is CASSFKGMIDYGYTF. The CDR3 DNA sequence: TGTGCCAGCAGCTTTAAGGGTATGATCGACTATGGCTACACCTTC.

V gene TRBV3-1 combines with J gene TRBJ1-2, with D tentatively TRBD1 (5 bases). Germline V gene lookup returns CDR1 LGHDT and CDR2 YNNKEL (reference sequence). The CDR3 loop spans 13 amino acids. The ends were cut back, 0 bases at V and 10 bases at J, with 12 bases in the middle. In nucleotides, the CDR3 is TGTGCCAGCAGCCAAGAGGGGGGTCGGGTCTACACCTTC. Translated: CASSQEGGRVYTF.

The V and J genes are TRBV9 and TRBJ2-5, with D unclear. The V end was cut by 0 bases, the J end by 5 bases, with 11 bases between. This CDR3 region has 14 residues. Germline V gene lookup returns CDR1 SGDLS and CDR2 YYNGEE. The CDR3 loop is CASSVGVLFETQYF. Here the CDR3 DNA reads TGTGCCAGCAGCGTAGGGGTTCTTTTCGAGACCCAGTACTTC.

This clonotype was detected ten times or more. V is TRBV12-3 or TRBV12-4 and J is TRBJ1-2, with 12 bases matching TRBD1. CDR3 length equals 16 residues. J lost 6 bases, V lost 3 bases, and 8 bases had no gene match. CDR3 nucleotides: TGTGCCAGCAGTTTTCGCGGGACAGGGGGCGTAGATGGCTACACCTTC. Its translation is CASSFRGTGGVDGYTF.

This clonotype was observed once. The V and J genes are TRBV6-2 or TRBV6-3 and TRBJ2-7; perhaps TRBD1 as D (5 bases). This CDR3 contains 13 residues. Looked up from germline, CDR1 is MNHEY and CDR2 is SVGEGT. Trimming stripped 2 bases from V and 7 bases from J, with 12 bases between. The chain's CDR3 is CASSYQGVHEQYF. The CDR3 DNA follows: TGTGCCAGCAGTTACCAAGGGGTACATGAGCAGTACTTC.